This T cell receptor beta chain was recovered during a study of spatial heterogeneity in lung cancer. Whole-study context: Each unique TCR and UMI combination was seen more than ten times on average in raw reads. Broader study findings: Relative to follow-up, resection was when ubiquitous expanded tumor TCRs appeared more in blood.

TCRdb analysed the 5' RACE reads with MiXCR anew, one entry per CDR3 protein. The sample holds 20,000 to 25,000 distinct CDR3 sequences, around 4.6% seen once. Described time point: sample taken at primary tumor resection. The CDR3 loop spans 14 amino acids. CDR1 and CDR2 (germline): PRHDT, FYEKMQ (reference sequence). The germline V and J ends were trimmed by 4 bases and 2 bases, with 11 bases remaining between them. Ten or more counts support this clonotype. Its specificity is unknown. The chain recombines TRBV13 with TRBJ2-5, with D uncertain. This TCR came from a male donor with early-stage non-small cell lung cancer. Sequenced material: PBMCs, taken at surgery. CDR3 loop: CASSSGLAQETQYF. Here the CDR3 DNA reads TGTGCCAGCAGCTCTGGGTTGGCTCAAGAGACCCAGTACTTC.